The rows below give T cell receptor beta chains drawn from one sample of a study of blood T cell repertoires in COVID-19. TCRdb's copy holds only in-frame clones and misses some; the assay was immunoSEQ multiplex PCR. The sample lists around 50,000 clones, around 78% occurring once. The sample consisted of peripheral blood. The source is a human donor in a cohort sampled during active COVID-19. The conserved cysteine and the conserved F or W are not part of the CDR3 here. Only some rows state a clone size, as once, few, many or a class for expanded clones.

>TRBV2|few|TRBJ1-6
ASSESGRAPLH
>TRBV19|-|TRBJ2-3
ASSPLSTVATNTQY
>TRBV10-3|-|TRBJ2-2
AISRRDRDNTGELF
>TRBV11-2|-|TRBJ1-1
ASSLDPGGASSTEAF
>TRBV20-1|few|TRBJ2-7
STRTGSEQY
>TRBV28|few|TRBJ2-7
ASSSFRDRAYEQY
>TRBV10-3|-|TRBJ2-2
AIRADNTGELF
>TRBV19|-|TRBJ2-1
ASSTPWDIWDSNAGQF
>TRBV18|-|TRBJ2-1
ASSLYMGGRDEQF
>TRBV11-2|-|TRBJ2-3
ASSLSQLATDTQY
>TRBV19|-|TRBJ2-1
ASSDGGARSYNEQF
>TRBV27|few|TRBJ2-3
ASSLQRPDTDTQY
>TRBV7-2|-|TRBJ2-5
ASSVPGLAAKAQY
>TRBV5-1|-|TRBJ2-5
ASSADSTGQETQY
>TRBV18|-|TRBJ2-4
ASSLTSGGAAKNIQY
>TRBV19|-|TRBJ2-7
ASRGDRPPYEQY
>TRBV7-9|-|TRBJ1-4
ASSPLRSTNEKLF
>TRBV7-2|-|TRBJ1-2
ASRITGTGYGYT
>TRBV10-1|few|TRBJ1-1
ASSESRRMNMNTEAF
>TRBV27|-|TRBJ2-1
ASSPISSGGAVEQF
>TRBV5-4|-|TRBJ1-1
ASSFLLSPGGNTEAF
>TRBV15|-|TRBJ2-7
ATSRALGQGFVGSYEQY
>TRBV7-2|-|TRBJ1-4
ASSLGGHGGEKLF
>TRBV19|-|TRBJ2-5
ASSMGSRGQTQY
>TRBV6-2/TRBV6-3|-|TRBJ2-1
ASSYYTYNEQF
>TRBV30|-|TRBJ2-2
AWSTGTGVTGELF
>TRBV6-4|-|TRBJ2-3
ASSVSGGGRSDTQY
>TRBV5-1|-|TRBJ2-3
ASSAGLAGFTDTQY
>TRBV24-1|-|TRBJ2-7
ATSDSGRDPYEQY